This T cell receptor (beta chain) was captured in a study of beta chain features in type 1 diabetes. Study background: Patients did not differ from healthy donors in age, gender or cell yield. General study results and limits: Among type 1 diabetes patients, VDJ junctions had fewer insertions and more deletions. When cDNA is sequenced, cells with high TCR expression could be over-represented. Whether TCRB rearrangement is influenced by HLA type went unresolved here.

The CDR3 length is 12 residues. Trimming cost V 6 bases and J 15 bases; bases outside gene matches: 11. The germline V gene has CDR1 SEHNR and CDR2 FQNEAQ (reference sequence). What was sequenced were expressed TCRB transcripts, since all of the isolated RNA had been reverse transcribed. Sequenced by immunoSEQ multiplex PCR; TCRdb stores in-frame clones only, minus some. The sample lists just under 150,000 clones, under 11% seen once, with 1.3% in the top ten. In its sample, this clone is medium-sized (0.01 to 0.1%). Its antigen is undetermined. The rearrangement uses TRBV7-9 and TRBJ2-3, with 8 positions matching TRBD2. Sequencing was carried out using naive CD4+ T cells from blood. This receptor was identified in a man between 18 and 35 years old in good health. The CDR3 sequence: CASSRRGLEGYF. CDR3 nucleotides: TGTGCCAGCAGTCGGCGGGGACTAGAAGGATATTTT. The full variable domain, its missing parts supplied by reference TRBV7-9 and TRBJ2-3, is DTGVSQNPRHKITKRGQNVTFRCDPISEHNRLYWYRQTLGQGPEFLTYFQNEAQLEKSRLLSDRFSAERPKGSFSTLEIQRTEQGDSAMYLCASSRRGLEGYFGPGTRLTVL.